Listed here are 10 T cell receptor beta chains from one sample, sequenced in a study of blood T cell repertoires in COVID-19. Sequencing was performed with immunoSEQ multiplex PCR; in TCRdb, only in-frame clones are kept and a portion is missing. This table holds 300,000 to 400,000 clones, roughly 86% found once. Sequences were obtained from peripheral blood. These receptors came from a man between 25 and 39 years old with COVID-19, enrolled during active disease.

The chain uses TRBV5-1 and TRBJ2-7; D possibly corresponds to TRBD1 (6 bases). The CDR3 runs 14 residues. With 4 bases removed from V and 3 bases from J, the gap between germline ends came to 14 bases. Germline V gives CDR1 SGHRS, CDR2 YFSETQ. CDR3 nucleotide sequence: TGCGCCAGCAGCCTTGTAACAGGGATCTACGAGCAGTACTTC. This gives the protein CASSLVTGIYEQYF.

The rearrangement links TRBV7-2 to TRBJ2-2; D is unresolved. The length of the CDR3 is 15 residues. Germline-derived CDR1 and CDR2 are SGHTA and FQGNSA. V was shortened by 2 bases and J by 4 bases, with 11 bases between the two germline ends. This CDR3 reads CASSLRPRSTGELFF. In DNA, the CDR3 is TGTGCCAGCAGCTTACGGCCTAGAAGCACCGGGGAGCTGTTTTTT.

This clone turned up a few times. V is TRBV6-6 and J is TRBJ2-5; 10 bases line up with TRBD2. Losses at the gene ends were 5 bases for V and 3 bases for J; bases not matched to a gene: 15. The CDR3 extends over 18 amino acids. Per germline, CDR1 MNHNY and CDR2 SVGAGI (reference sequence). For the CDR3, the DNA is TGTGCCAGCAGTCCCTACCCCCCAGCGGGGGGGCTAGAAGAGACCCAGTACTTC. Residues: CASSPYPPAGGLEETQYF.

The chain carries TRBV30 and TRBJ1-2; D may be TRBD1 (6 bases). The V end was cut by 4 bases, the J end by 1 base, with 7 bases between. The CDR3 sequence is 12 residues long. Germline V gene data show CDR1 as GTSNPN and CDR2 as SVGIG (reference sequence). DNA for the CDR3: TGTGCCTGGACAGGGGATAACTATGGCTACACCTTC. It codes for CAWTGDNYGYTF.

The V call is TRBV15, the J call TRBJ1-4, with D possibly TRBD1 on 5 matching bases. This CDR3 is 13 amino acids long. V was shortened by 8 bases and J by 7 bases, with 14 bases between the two germline ends. Germline CDR1 and CDR2: LNHNV and YYDKDF (reference sequence). The CDR3 protein is CATVSGFGEKLFF. The CDR3, as DNA: TGTGCCACCGTGTCAGGGTTCGGTGAAAAACTGTTTTTT.

This clone was observed once. J is TRBJ2-3 and V is TRBV24-1, with 8 nucleotides matching TRBD1. The CDR3 runs 15 residues. Germline CDR1 KGHDR, CDR2 SFDVKD. J lost 1 base, V lost 4 bases, and 3 bases had no gene match. The CDR3 DNA reads TGTGCCACCAGTGAACCAGGGGGCGGCACAGATACGCAGTATTTT. This encodes CATSEPGGGTDTQYF.

This clone was counted a single time. This chain joins TRBV5-6 and TRBJ2-2; TRBD1 matches 9 bases. V shed 2 bases, J shed 6 bases, and the junction held 5 bases outside the gene matches. This CDR3 has 15 residues. CDR1 and CDR2 (germline): SGHDT, YYEEEE. CDR3 loop: CASSLGQGWAGELFF. The CDR3 DNA reads as TGTGCCAGCAGCTTAGGACAGGGGTGGGCCGGGGAGCTGTTTTTT.

This chain uses TRBV5-1 with TRBJ2-1, with a tentative D call TRBD1 (6 bases). The V end lost 6 bases, the J end lost 7 bases, and 23 bases lay between the germline ends. The CDR3 sequence is 16 residues long. Germline V gives CDR1 SGHRS, CDR2 YFSETQ. CDR3 sequence: CASTSFRSQGPNEQFF. CDR3 coding DNA: TGCGCCAGCACCTCCTTTAGGTCCCAGGGGCCTAATGAGCAGTTCTTC.

CDR3 DNA sequence: TGTGCCAGCAGATCCATCCGCCCCTGGGGGCACTATGGCTACACCTTC. Translation gives CASRSIRPWGHYGYTF. The chain recombines TRBV2 with TRBJ1-2, with D possibly TRBD1 on 6 matching bases. Trimming left V 6 bases short and J 3 bases short, with 20 bases between. There are 16 residues in the CDR3. The germline V gene has CDR1 SNHLY and CDR2 FYNNEI.

The table lists this clone with a few counts. The V and J genes are TRBV19 and TRBJ1-1, with no clear D. The CDR3 spans 12 residues. The ends were cut back, 5 bases at V and 4 bases at J, with 8 bases in the middle. Germline V gives CDR1 LNHDA, CDR2 SQIVND (reference sequence). The CDR3 protein is CASSHGGTEAFF. The CDR3 DNA reads TGTGCCAGTAGTCACGGAGGCACTGAAGCTTTCTTT.